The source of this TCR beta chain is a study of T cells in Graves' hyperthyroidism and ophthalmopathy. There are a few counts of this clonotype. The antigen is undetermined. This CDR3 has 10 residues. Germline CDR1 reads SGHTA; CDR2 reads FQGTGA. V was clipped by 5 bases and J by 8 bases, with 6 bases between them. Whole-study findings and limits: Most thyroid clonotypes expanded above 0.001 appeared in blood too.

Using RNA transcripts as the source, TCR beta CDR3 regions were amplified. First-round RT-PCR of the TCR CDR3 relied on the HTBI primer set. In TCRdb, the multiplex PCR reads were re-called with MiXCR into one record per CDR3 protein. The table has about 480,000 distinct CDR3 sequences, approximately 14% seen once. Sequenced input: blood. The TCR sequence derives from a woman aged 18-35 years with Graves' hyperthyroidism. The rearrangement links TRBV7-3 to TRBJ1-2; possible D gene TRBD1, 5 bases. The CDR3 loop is CASSGQGYTF. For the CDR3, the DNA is TGTGCCAGCAGCGGACAAGGCTACACCTTC. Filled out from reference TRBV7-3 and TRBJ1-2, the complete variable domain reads GAGVSQTPSNKVTEKGKYVELRCDPISGHTALYWYRQSLGQGPEFLIYFQGTGAADDSGLPNDRFFAVRPEGSVSTLKIQRTERGDSAVYLCASSGQGYTFGSGTRLTVV.